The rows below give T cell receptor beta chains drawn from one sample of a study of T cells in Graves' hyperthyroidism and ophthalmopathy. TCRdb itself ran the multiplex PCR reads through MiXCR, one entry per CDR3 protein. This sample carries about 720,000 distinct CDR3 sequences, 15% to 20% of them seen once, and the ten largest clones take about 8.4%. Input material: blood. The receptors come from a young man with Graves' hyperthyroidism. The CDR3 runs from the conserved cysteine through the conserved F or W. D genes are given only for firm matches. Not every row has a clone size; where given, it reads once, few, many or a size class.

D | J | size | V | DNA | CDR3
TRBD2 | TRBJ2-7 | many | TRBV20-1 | TGCAGTGCTAGAGTTCGGACTAGCGGGAGCCACGAGCAGTACTTC | CSARVRTSGSHEQYF
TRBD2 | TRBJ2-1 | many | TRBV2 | TGTGCCAGCAGTCCGTCTAGCGGATTATACAATGAGCAGTTCTTC | CASSPSSGLYNEQFF
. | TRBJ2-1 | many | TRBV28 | TGTGCCAGCACGGGGGTTTTTTACAATGAGCAGTTCTTC | CASTGVFYNEQFF
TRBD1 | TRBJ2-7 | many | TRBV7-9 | TGTGCCAGCAGCTTTTGGACAGGGAGCTCCTACGAGCAGTACTTC | CASSFWTGSSYEQYF
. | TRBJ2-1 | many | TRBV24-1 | TGTGCCACCAGTGATTCATGGGGGGGCGCTAGTTGGGACAATGAGCAGTTCTTC | CATSDSWGGASWDNEQFF
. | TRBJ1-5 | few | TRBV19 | TGTGCCAGTAGTATACCCCGGGGCACCTCGCGATTTAATCAGCCCCAGCATTTT | CASSIPRGTSRFNQPQHF
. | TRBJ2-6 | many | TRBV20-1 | TGCAGTGCTAAACTTCAGGGCGCTGGGGCCAACGTCCTGACTTTC | CSAKLQGAGANVLTF
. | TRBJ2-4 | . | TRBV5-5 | TGTGCCTCCTCCTACAGAAGCATAGCCAAAAACATTCAGTACTTC | CASSYRSIAKNIQYF
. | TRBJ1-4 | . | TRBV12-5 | TGTGCTAGTGGTTCCTCTACTCTCAGGGATGAAAAACTGTTTTTT | CASGSSTLRDEKLFF
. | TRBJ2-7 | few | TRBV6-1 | TGTGCCAGCAAGGCTAGCGCCTCCTACGAGCAGTACTTC | CASKASASYEQYF
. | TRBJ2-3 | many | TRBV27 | TGTGCCAGCAGTCACGACAGGGAGGCAGATACGCAGTATTTT | CASSHDREADTQYF
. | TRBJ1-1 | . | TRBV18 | TGTGCCAGCTCACCCGTCCGGACAGTTTACACTGAAGCTTTCTTT | CASSPVRTVYTEAFF
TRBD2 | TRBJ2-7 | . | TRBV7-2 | TGTGCCAGCAGCTTCGGGACTAGGATCAATGAGCAGTACTTC | CASSFGTRINEQYF
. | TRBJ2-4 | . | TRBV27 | TGTGCCAGCAGTTTTGCCGCCAGTGGAGTGGCCAAAAACATTCAGTACTTC | CASSFAASGVAKNIQYF
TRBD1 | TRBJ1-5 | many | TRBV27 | TGTGCCAGCAGTTCCCTAACAGGGGGGGTTCAGCCCCAGCATTTT | CASSSLTGGVQPQHF
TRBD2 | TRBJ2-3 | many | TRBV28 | TGTGCCAGCAGTACCGGGACTAGCGGGAGATTCACAGATACGCAGTATTTT | CASSTGTSGRFTDTQYF
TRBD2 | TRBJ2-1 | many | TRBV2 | TGTGCCAGCAGTGGGCTAGCGGGGGACAATGAGCAGTTCTTC | CASSGLAGDNEQFF
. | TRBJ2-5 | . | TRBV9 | TGTGCCAGCAGCGTAAGTGGGGGGTACCAAGAGACCCAGTACTTC | CASSVSGGYQETQYF
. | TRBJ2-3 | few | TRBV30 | TGTGCCTGGAGTGACCTGACGGATACGCAGTATTTT | CAWSDLTDTQYF
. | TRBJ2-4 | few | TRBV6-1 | TGTGCCAGCGTCTCAAGCGGGAAAAACATTCAGTACTTC | CASVSSGKNIQYF
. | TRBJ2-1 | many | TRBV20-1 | TGCAGTGCCATAAGAACACTGCCCTACAATGAGCAGTTCTTC | CSAIRTLPYNEQFF
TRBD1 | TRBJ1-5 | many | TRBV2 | TGTGCCAGCAGTGAACAATTACCACAGGGGCGCAATCAGCCCCAGCATTTT | CASSEQLPQGRNQPQHF
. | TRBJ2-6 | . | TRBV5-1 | TGCGCCAGCAGCTGGGGGCGGGGAGGACTCTCTGGGGCCAACGTCCTGACTTTC | CASSWGRGGLSGANVLTF
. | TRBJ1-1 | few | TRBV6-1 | TGTGCCAGCAGAGCAAGCAGGGGTCCCTATGAAGCTTTCTTT | CASRASRGPYEAFF
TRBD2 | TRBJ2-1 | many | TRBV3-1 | TGTGCCAGCAGCCCCAGGACTAGCGGGACCACCTACAATGAGCAGTTCTTC | CASSPRTSGTTYNEQFF
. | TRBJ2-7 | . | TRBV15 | TGTGCCACCAGCAGCCAGGGACGGGCCTACGAGCAGTACTTC | CATSSQGRAYEQYF
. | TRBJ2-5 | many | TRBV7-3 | TGTGCCAGCAGCTTAACGCGGGAAGAGACCCAGTACTTC | CASSLTREETQYF
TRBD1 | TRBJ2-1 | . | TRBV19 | TGTGCCAGTAGTATTCCGGGACAGGGTATCACTGAGCAGTTCTTC | CASSIPGQGITEQFF
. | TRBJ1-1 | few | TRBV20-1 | TGCAGTGGAGTGAACACTGAAGCTTTCTTT | CSGVNTEAFF
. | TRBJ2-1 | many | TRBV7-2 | TGTGCCAGCAGCTCCGGGACGGGGCCTGAGCAGTTCTTC | CASSSGTGPEQFF
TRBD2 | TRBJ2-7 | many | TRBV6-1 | TGTGCCAGCAGTTCCATATCTCGGAGACTAGCGGGAGGGAAGCAGTACTTC | CASSSISRRLAGGKQYF
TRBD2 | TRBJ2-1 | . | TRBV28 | TGTGCCAGCAACAAACTAGCGGGAATCCACAATGAGCAGTTCTTC | CASNKLAGIHNEQFF
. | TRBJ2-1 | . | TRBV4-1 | TGCGCCAGCAGCCCCGAACCCGGGGACTACAATGAGCAGTTCTTC | CASSPEPGDYNEQFF
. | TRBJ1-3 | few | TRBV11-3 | TGTGCCAGCAGCTTCCGGCGAGAGGACACCATATATTTT | CASSFRREDTIYF
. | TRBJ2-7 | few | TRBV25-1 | TGTGCCAGCAGTGATTCGGTCTTCTACGAGCAGTACTTC | CASSDSVFYEQYF
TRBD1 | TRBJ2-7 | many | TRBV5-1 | TGCGCCAGCACACCAGGGGGCGCGAATGAAGAGCAGTACTTC | CASTPGGANEEQYF
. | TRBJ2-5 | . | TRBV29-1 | TGCAGCGTCACAGGGATCCAAGAGACCCAGTACTTC | CSVTGIQETQYF
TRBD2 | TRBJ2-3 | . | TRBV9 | TGTGCCAGCAGCGTGGGACTAGCGGGAGCAGATACGCAGTATTTT | CASSVGLAGADTQYF